These T cell receptor beta chains were read from a single sample in a study of cytomegalovirus exposure and HLA in healthy donors. Profiled with immunoSEQ multiplex PCR; TCRdb holds only in-frame clones, not every one. Here the sample spans 100,000 to 150,000 clones, 89% being singletons. Sequencing was carried out using PBMCs. The receptors stem from a man between 25 and 39 years old in good health and CMV-seronegative. The CDR3 runs from the conserved cysteine through the conserved F or W. A D gene is named only where the DNA matches it firmly. Clone size is not always given. Where it is, it says once, few, many or a class for expanded clones.

j_call clone_size d_call v_call cdr3_aa cdr3_nt
TRBJ2-7 . . TRBV5-6 CASSLELGQLTYEQYF TGTGCCAGCAGCTTGGAGCTAGGACAACTAACCTACGAGCAGTACTTC
TRBJ2-1 . TRBD2 TRBV6-4 CASRPLAGGPNEQFF TGTGCCAGCAGGCCACTAGCGGGGGGGCCCAATGAGCAGTTCTTC
TRBJ2-5 . . TRBV21-1 CASSKPRGQETQYF TGTGCCAGCAGCAAGCCCAGGGGCCAAGAGACCCAGTACTTC
TRBJ2-6 . . TRBV18 CASSPMGPSPGANVLTF TGTGCCAGCTCACCCATGGGCCCCAGCCCTGGGGCCAACGTCCTGACTTTC
TRBJ1-5 . . TRBV6-1 CASSPGQLIDQPQHF TGTGCCAGTAGCCCAGGACAGCTCATTGATCAGCCCCAGCATTTT
TRBJ2-7 once TRBD2 TRBV28 CASTDRRGGTYEQYF TGTGCCAGCACTGATCGGCGCGGGGGAACTTACGAGCAGTACTTC
TRBJ2-7 . . TRBV10-2 CASSDPTYSYEQYF TGCGCCAGCAGTGACCCGACATACTCCTACGAGCAGTACTTC
TRBJ2-7 . . TRBV7-2 CASSLSPAREQYF TGTGCCAGCAGCTTGTCCCCCGCTAGGGAGCAGTACTTC
TRBJ2-3 . TRBD1 TRBV9 CASSLGTGSTDTQYF TGTGCCAGCAGCCTCGGGACAGGTAGCACAGATACGCAGTATTTT
TRBJ2-2 . TRBD2 TRBV18 CASSPPGLAGGSPGELFF TGTGCCAGCTCACCACCGGGACTAGCGGGGGGTTCCCCCGGGGAGCTGTTTTTT
TRBJ1-2 . TRBD1 TRBV5-1 CASSLAGGEGYTF TGCGCCAGCAGCTTGGCAGGGGGTGAGGGCTACACCTTC
TRBJ1-1 . TRBD1 TRBV6-5 CASSFRQGGEAFF TGTGCCAGCAGTTTTCGACAGGGGGGGGAAGCTTTCTTT
TRBJ1-2 . . TRBV4-1 CASSQFTGNYGYTF TGCGCCAGCAGCCAATTCACAGGGAACTATGGCTACACCTTC